Following are 32 T cell receptor beta chains from one sample sequenced in a study of T-cell memory formation after mild COVID-19. One entry per CDR3 protein results from TCRdb running MiXCR on the 5' RACE reads. This sample has about 430,000 distinct CDR3 sequences, with 20% to 25% found just once. The sequenced sample consisted of PBMCs or a T cell subset sorted from them (not recorded which). These TCRs come from an adult woman who had mild COVID-19 (a few samples of this study predate the infection). Cell type and time point are not known.

The chain combines TRBV24-1 with TRBJ2-1, with TRBD2 matching 13 bases. V was pared by 3 bases and J by 4 bases, with 8 bases of the junction left unmatched. Germline CDR1 is KGHDR and CDR2 is SFDVKD. This CDR3 is 18 amino acids long. CDR3 bases: TGTGCCACCAGTGATCCGACTAGCGGGGGGTTCATATACAATGAGCAGTTCTTC. Its protein is CATSDPTSGGFIYNEQFF.

The rearrangement links TRBV19 to TRBJ2-3, with a possible D match to TRBD2 (5 bases). Per germline, CDR1 LNHDA and CDR2 SQIVND (reference sequence). CDR3 size: 15 residues. V lost 4 bases, J lost 3 bases, and 14 bases lay in between. The CDR3 spells CASSTPQRRTDTQYF. The CDR3 DNA reads as TGTGCCAGTAGTACCCCTCAGCGGAGAACAGATACGCAGTATTTT.

This clonotype was counted only a few times. The J gene is TRBJ2-1, the V gene TRBV20-1; D gene ambiguous. The CDR3 has 12 amino acids. V lost 7 bases, J lost 7 bases, and 14 bases lay in between. Germline values: CDR1 DFQATT, CDR2 SNEGSKA (reference sequence). CDR3: CSVTHGRNEQFF. The CDR3 coding sequence is TGCAGTGTAACCCACGGAAGGAATGAGCAGTTCTTC.

This chain connects TRBV12-3 or TRBV12-4 to TRBJ2-1; 7 bases are shared with TRBD1. This CDR3 is 14 amino acids long. The V gene end was trimmed by 6 bases and the J gene end by 4 bases; junction bases not matched to a gene: 6. The DNA for the CDR3 is TGTGCCAGCAGACCCGGACAGGATTACAATGAGCAGTTCTTC. Encoded protein: CASRPGQDYNEQFF.

This chain joins TRBV7-2 and TRBJ2-7; 7 bases fit TRBD1. CDR1 SGHTA and CDR2 FQGNSA come from the germline V gene. V lost 3 bases to trimming and J lost 0 bases; unmatched junction nucleotides: 2. This CDR3 comprises 14 residues. The CDR3, as DNA: TGTGCCAGCAGCTTTAGGGACAGCTCCTACGAGCAGTACTTC. Translating it yields CASSFRDSSYEQYF.

The table lists this clonotype with a few counts. This chain links TRBV7-2 with TRBJ2-3; maybe TRBD2 (6 bases). The CDR3 runs to 15 residues. V gave up 5 bases and J gave up 2 bases, with 14 bases separating them. In germline, CDR1 is SGHTA, CDR2 FQGNSA. The CDR3 DNA sequence: TGTGCCAGCAGCCCGGGACGGGGGATCACAGATACGCAGTATTTT. This codes for CASSPGRGITDTQYF.

The CDR3 here is CASSRNLLAGAGETQYF. CDR3 nucleotides: TGTGCCAGCAGTAGAAATCTACTAGCGGGAGCAGGAGAGACCCAGTACTTC. The genes are TRBV6-2 or TRBV6-3 and TRBJ2-5; 11 positions match TRBD2. The germline V gene encodes CDR1 MNHEY and CDR2 SVGEGT. This CDR3 has 17 amino acids. Losses at the gene ends were 5 bases for V and 4 bases for J; bases not matched to a gene: 12.

The chain uses TRBV5-1 and TRBJ2-3; 12 bases map to TRBD2. CDR3 length: 17 amino acids. The V segment lost 5 bases and the J segment 0 bases; nucleotides outside the gene matches: 7. CDR1 is SGHRS, CDR2 YFSETQ, per germline. CDR3 loop: CASSRGLAGTSTDTQYF. The CDR3 nucleotides read TGCGCCAGCAGTCGCGGACTAGCGGGAACTAGCACAGATACGCAGTATTTT.

The table lists this clonotype with a few counts. The rearrangement uses TRBV5-1 and TRBJ2-7, with D perhaps matching TRBD2 (6 bases). The CDR3 is 15 residues long. The germline gives CDR1 SGHRS, CDR2 YFSETQ. V was pared by 0 bases and J by 7 bases, with 17 bases between. The CDR3 region is CASSLEGSFGREQYF. The CDR3 bases are TGCGCCAGCAGCTTGGAAGGATCCTTCGGGAGAGAGCAGTACTTC.

This clonotype was counted only a few times. The chain links TRBV20-1 to TRBJ1-5, with unresolved D. Per germline, CDR1 DFQATT and CDR2 SNEGSKA (reference sequence). The CDR3 is 14 residues long. Trimming pared 6 bases from V and 1 base from J, leaving 13 bases between. The CDR3 region has the DNA TGCAGTGCCATCCAGGACCCGAGCAATCAGCCCCAGCATTTT. It is translated as CSAIQDPSNQPQHF.

This chain links TRBV20-1 with TRBJ2-1, with D uncertain. This CDR3 comprises 15 residues. Germline V CDR1 and CDR2: DFQATT, SNEGSKA (reference sequence). The V gene lost 2 bases and the J gene lost 7 bases, with 18 bases spanning the gap. The CDR3 DNA follows: TGCAGTGCTAGAAATCAGCAGCGCCTCGGGAATGAGCAGTTCTTC. It encodes CSARNQQRLGNEQFF.

This clonotype has a handful of counts. The gene calls are TRBV4-3 and TRBJ1-6, with a possible D match to TRBD1 (5 bases). Trimming cost V 0 bases and J 13 bases, with 28 bases left between them. The CDR3 runs 19 residues. The germline CDR1 and CDR2 sequences are LGHNA and YSLEER. The CDR3 reads CASSQDTIAGPGRGGPLHF. CDR3 bases: TGCGCCAGCAGCCAAGATACGATCGCCGGGCCTGGTCGCGGGGGTCCCCTCCACTTT.

This clonotype was observed a handful of times. The rearrangement links TRBV15 to TRBJ2-3, with D possibly being TRBD1 or TRBD2 (5 bases each). This CDR3 has 16 residues. CDR1 LNHNV and CDR2 YYDKDF come from the germline V gene (reference sequence). Trimming cost V 4 bases and J 3 bases, with 17 bases left between them. CDR3: CATSIPGRGTTDTQYF. CDR3 nucleotide sequence: TGTGCCACCAGCATCCCGGGGCGAGGAACTACAGATACGCAGTATTTT.

A few counts support this clonotype. The chain has TRBV7-3 and TRBJ2-1; perhaps TRBD2 as D (5 bases). This CDR3 comprises 15 residues. CDR1 and CDR2 from the germline V gene are SGHTA and FQGTGA. Trimming cost V 3 bases and J 2 bases, with 11 bases left between them. In nucleotides, the CDR3 is TGTGCCAGCAGCTTTTTAGCGTCTGCCTACAATGAGCAGTTCTTC. It encodes CASSFLASAYNEQFF.

The table lists this clonotype with many counts. The J gene is TRBJ2-7, the V gene TRBV5-1, with 12 nucleotides matching TRBD1. CDR3 length equals 17 residues. The V gene end was trimmed by 4 bases and the J gene end by 1 base; junction bases not matched to a gene: 9. Germline V gene sequence: CDR1 SGHRS, CDR2 YFSETQ. The DNA of the CDR3 is TGCGCCAGCAGCCTTCCCGGGACAGGGGGCTGGTCCTACGAGCAGTACTTC. Protein sequence: CASSLPGTGGWSYEQYF.

This clonotype was counted only a few times. The CDR3 region has the DNA TGTGCCAGCAGTGGGGAGGTGGGAGTCTTCTTT. Amino acid sequence: CASSGEVGVFF. This chain connects TRBV2 to TRBJ1-1, with D uncertain. CDR1 and CDR2 (germline): SNHLY, FYNNEI. The V end lost 4 bases, the J end lost 14 bases, and 14 bases lay between the germline ends. The length of the CDR3 is 11 residues. The full variable domain, its missing parts supplied by reference TRBV2 and TRBJ1-1, is EPEVTQTPSHQVTQMGQEVILRCVPISNHLYFYWYRQILGQKVEFLVSFYNNEISEKSEIFDDQFSVERPDGSNFTLKIRSTKLEDSAMYFCASSGEVGVFFGQGTRLTVV.

In its sample, this clonotype was seen many times. In DNA form, the CDR3 reads TGTGCCAGCAGCTCGATCCAGGGACTAGCAGATACGCAGTATTTT. Translated, it gives CASSSIQGLADTQYF. This chain uses TRBV11-2 with TRBJ2-3, with 8 bases fitting TRBD2. Trimming removed 4 bases from V and 4 bases from J; junction bases left unmatched: 7. The CDR3 contains 15 residues. In germline, CDR1 is SGHAT, CDR2 FQNNGV.

In this sample, this clonotype turned up a few times. The rearrangement uses TRBV7-2 and TRBJ2-2; D gene unclear. Trimming removed 0 bases from V and 4 bases from J, with 9 bases in between. This CDR3 comprises 15 residues. Germline V CDR1 and CDR2: SGHTA, FQGNSA. CDR3 sequence reads: CASSLATAVTGELFF. The CDR3 region has the DNA TGTGCCAGCAGCTTAGCCACAGCAGTCACCGGGGAGCTGTTTTTT.

This clonotype was counted a few times. The V gene is TRBV6-2 or TRBV6-3, the J gene TRBJ2-5; 9 bases are shared with TRBD1. This CDR3 is 14 amino acids long. After removal of 6 bases from V and 5 bases from J, the junction contained 7 bases not matched to a gene. Germline CDR1 and CDR2: MNHEY and SVGEGT. CDR3 region: CASREQGARETQYF. In DNA, the CDR3 is TGTGCCAGCAGGGAACAGGGGGCTCGGGAGACCCAGTACTTC.

This clonotype has more than one count but fewer than ten. The chain couples TRBV6-5 to TRBJ1-1; D unresolved. This CDR3 region has 12 residues. The germline CDR1 and CDR2 sequences are MNHEY and SVGAGI. Trimming stripped 5 bases from V and 3 bases from J, with 7 bases between. The CDR3 here is CASSNRYTEAFF. The CDR3 DNA reads as TGTGCCAGCAGTAACCGGTACACTGAAGCTTTCTTT.

This clonotype showed up just a few times. The chain links TRBV7-2 to TRBJ2-5, with 9 bases aligning to TRBD1. V shed 2 bases and J 5 bases; nucleotides not matched to a gene: 6. The CDR3 contains 15 residues. Germline V gene sequence: CDR1 SGHTA, CDR2 FQGNSA. CDR3 coding DNA: TGTGCCAGCAGCTTACGTGACAGGGGGTTTGAGACCCAGTACTTC. Translation: CASSLRDRGFETQYF.

The CDR3 sequence: CASSLSGGRGTDTQYF. The CDR3 DNA sequence: TGTGCCAGCAGCTTATCGGGCGGGAGGGGCACAGATACGCAGTATTTT. The V gene is TRBV7-2, the J gene TRBJ2-3; 9 nucleotides line up with TRBD2. The germline CDR1 and CDR2 sequences are SGHTA and FQGNSA. The CDR3 runs 16 residues. The junction had 4 bases not matched to a gene; V was cut back by 2 bases and J by 1 base. Based on the CDR3 plus reference TRBV7-2 and TRBJ2-3, the full variable domain is GAGVSQSPSNKVTEKGKDVELRCDPISGHTALYWYRQSLGQGLEFLIYFQGNSAPDKSGLPSDRFSAERTGGSVSTLTIQRTQQEDSAVYLCASSLSGGRGTDTQYFGPGTRLTVL.

This clonotype was seen more than once but under ten times. The V and J genes are TRBV13 and TRBJ2-1; weak D call: TRBD1 (6 bases). The CDR3 is made up of 13 amino acids. Germline CDR1 is PRHDT and CDR2 is FYEKMQ (reference sequence). V shed 5 bases and J shed 5 bases, with 10 bases lying between them. CDR3 nucleotides: TGTGCCAGCAGCCAAGGGGGACACAATGAGCAGTTCTTC. It specifies CASSQGGHNEQFF. Full variable domain (outside the CDR3, taken from reference TRBV13 and TRBJ2-1): AAGVIQSPRHLIKEKRETATLKCYPIPRHDTVYWYQQGPGQDPQFLISFYEKMQSDKGSIPDRFSAQQFSDYHSELNMSSLELGDSALYFCASSQGGHNEQFFGPGTRLTVL.

The V and J genes are TRBV2 and TRBJ1-1; 9 bases map to TRBD1. This CDR3 has 13 amino acids. J lost 4 bases, V lost 5 bases, and 2 bases had no gene match. Germline lookup yields CDR1 SNHLY and CDR2 FYNNEI. In nucleotides, the CDR3 is TGTGCCAGCAGTCGGGACAGGGTCACTGAAGCTTTCTTT. Residues: CASSRDRVTEAFF.

The chain recombines TRBV30 with TRBJ1-1, with D tentatively TRBD1 (6 bases). This CDR3 comprises 13 residues. Germline loops: CDR1 GTSNPN, CDR2 SVGIG (reference sequence). V lost 3 bases and J 4 bases, leaving 12 bases between the germline ends. Here the CDR3 reads CAWRGVGGTEAFF. As DNA, the CDR3 is TGTGCCTGGAGGGGCGTAGGGGGCACTGAAGCTTTCTTT.

This clonotype was found a few times. The chain carries TRBV25-1 and TRBJ2-7, with D possibly TRBD1 on 7 matching bases. The CDR3 contains 14 residues. V was pared by 2 bases and J by 5 bases, with 13 bases between. Germline V gene lookup returns CDR1 MGHDK and CDR2 SYGVNS. CDR3 in amino acids: CASSEGGGKHEQYF. In DNA form, the CDR3 reads TGTGCCAGCAGTGAAGGAGGGGGCAAACACGAGCAGTACTTC.

This chain connects TRBV6-2 or TRBV6-3 to TRBJ2-2; D call uncertain. Germline values: CDR1 MNHEY, CDR2 SVGEGT. Trimming took 3 bases from V and 9 from J, leaving 17 bases between them. The CDR3 length is 15 residues. Here the CDR3 DNA reads TGTGCCAGCAGTTATTCCGTGGACCACCCCCGGGAGCTGTTTTTT. Residues: CASSYSVDHPRELFF.

This clonotype has a handful of counts. The genes are TRBV5-1 and TRBJ2-3; 10 nucleotides align to TRBD2. The CDR3 runs 18 residues. The trim removed 4 bases at V and 2 bases at J, leaving 13 bases unmatched. The germline V gene encodes CDR1 SGHRS and CDR2 YFSETQ. The CDR3 DNA reads as TGCGCCAGCAGCGGCAACCCTTTAGCGGGGGGCCCCACAGATACGCAGTATTTT. Its translation: CASSGNPLAGGPTDTQYF.

This clonotype occurred a few times. V usage is TRBV12-3 or TRBV12-4 and J usage is TRBJ1-2, with D tentatively TRBD1 (5 bases). The germline V and J ends were trimmed by 10 bases and 0 bases, with 21 bases remaining between them. The length of the CDR3 is 16 residues. The CDR3, as DNA: TGTGCCACTATACCCAAGGGGCGGATGTCTAACTATGGCTACACCTTC. This codes for CATIPKGRMSNYGYTF.

This chain's CDR3 is CSVVTGGNQAKQFF. The CDR3 nucleotides are TGCAGCGTTGTAACAGGGGGCAATCAAGCGAAGCAGTTCTTC. The genes are TRBV29-1 and TRBJ2-1, with TRBD1 matching over 9 bases. The V and J ends lost 4 bases and 11 bases, in that order; junction bases with no gene match: 12. CDR3 size: 14 residues. Germline V gene data show CDR1 as SQVTM and CDR2 as ANQGSEA.

Ten or more counts support this clonotype. The chain carries TRBV5-1 and TRBJ2-7, with 8 bases aligning to TRBD1. Germline V CDR1 and CDR2: SGHRS, YFSETQ. V gave up 0 bases and J gave up 3 bases; unmatched junction bases: 2. The CDR3 spans 14 residues. For the CDR3, the DNA is TGCGCCAGCAGCTTGGTTGGACAGGGCTACGAGCAGTACTTC. Translation: CASSLVGQGYEQYF. Based on the CDR3 plus reference TRBV5-1 and TRBJ2-7, the full variable domain is KAGVTQTPRYLIKTRGQQVTLSCSPISGHRSVSWYQQTPGQGLQFLFEYFSETQRNKGNFPGRFSGRQFSNSRSEMNVSTLELGDSALYLCASSLVGQGYEQYFGPGTRLTVT.

The rearrangement uses TRBV14 and TRBJ2-7, with TRBD1 matching 10 bases. The CDR3 contains 17 residues. Germline lookup yields CDR1 SGHDN and CDR2 FVKESK. Trimming took 6 bases from V and 4 from J; bases not matched to a gene: 15. CDR3 sequence: CASSPHPQDRGRYEQYF. The CDR3 DNA follows: TGTGCCAGCAGTCCACATCCTCAAGACAGGGGGCGTTACGAGCAGTACTTC.